This T cell receptor beta chain was recovered during a study of blood T cell repertoires in COVID-19. Study summary: The samples span acute and convalescent COVID-19 from the United States, Italy and Spain. Sources were T cells, B-cell-depleted T cells, or PBMCs; the material itself was cDNA or gDNA.

The length of the CDR3 is 18 residues. The V segment lost 0 bases and the J segment 5 bases; nucleotides outside the gene matches: 11. Methods used by the authors: For nucleated cells, counts were estimated from reference gene primer amplification. Only in-frame clones appear in the TCRdb table, and some are missing; sequencing was by immunoSEQ multiplex PCR. That table is the source of V, J and clone size, and D and trimming were worked out from the DNA. The data hold approximately 150,000 clones, with roughly nine tenths observed a single time. The TCR sequence derives from a man aged 55 to 70 with active or convalescent COVID-19. Material for sequencing was peripheral blood. The rearrangement joins TRBV23-1 to TRBJ1-1, with 11 bases identical to TRBD1. TRBV23-1 is labeled an ORF, and its function is uncertain. The CDR3 loop is CASSQSSSGQGARTEAFF. CDR3 DNA: TGCGCCAGCAGTCAATCGTCGTCTGGACAGGGGGCGAGGACTGAAGCTTTCTTT.